This passage covers 15 T cell receptor beta chains from one sample sequenced in a study of T cell responses to AZD1222 COVID-19 vaccine. Assay: immunoSEQ multiplex PCR; the TCRdb copy retains only in-frame clones and omits some. The table records approximately 140,000 clones, more than 85% of them present only once. The specimen comprised peripheral blood, sampled on day 0 of AZD1222 vaccination. The receptors were gathered from an adult in good health.

Only one count was recorded for this clone. V gene TRBV7-8 combines with J gene TRBJ1-1; D is uncertain. The CDR3 loop spans 17 amino acids. Trimming left V 1 base short and J 2 bases short, with 17 bases between. The germline V gene has CDR1 SGHVS and CDR2 FQNEAQ. The CDR3 spells CASSLVGRGAINTEAFF. The CDR3 DNA reads as TGTGCCAGCAGCTTAGTAGGTCGGGGAGCGATCAACACTGAAGCTTTCTTT.

The chain links TRBV2 to TRBJ2-2; possible D gene TRBD2, 5 bases. Trimming removed 8 bases from V and 7 bases from J, with 8 bases in between. The germline CDR1 and CDR2 sequences are SNHLY and FYNNEI. The CDR3 runs 11 residues. The CDR3 DNA reads as TGTGCCAGCGAGGGAAACGGGGAGCTGTTTTTT. Protein sequence: CASEGNGELFF.

V usage is TRBV24-1 and J usage is TRBJ2-7, with D unclear. V lost 6 bases, J lost 6 bases, and 8 bases lay in between. This CDR3 comprises 11 residues. In germline, CDR1 is KGHDR, CDR2 SFDVKD. Written as DNA, the CDR3 is TGTGCCACCAGTCAGCTCTCCGAGCAGTACTTC. Amino acid sequence: CATSQLSEQYF.

The chain uses TRBV21-1 and TRBJ1-5; the table's TRBD1 call for D was not verified on the DNA. TRBV21-1 is listed as a pseudogene. The CDR3 length is 21 residues. DNA of the CDR3: TGTGCCAGCAGCCCTCGTCAGGGGCCATCCTTCACCAATTTTAGCAATCAGCCCCAGCATTTT. This sequence encodes CASSPRQGPSFTNFSNQPQHF.

This chain joins TRBV12-5 and TRBJ1-5; TRBD1 is a possible D gene (5 bases). The CDR3 extends over 17 amino acids. Germline values: CDR1 LGHNT, CDR2 FRNRAP. The germline V and J ends were trimmed by 3 bases and 6 bases, with 21 bases remaining between them. In DNA form, the CDR3 reads TGTGCTAGTGGTTTCCTGAACGACAGACTGATGCGTCAGCCCCAGCATTTT. Translation: CASGFLNDRLMRQPQHF.

The V and J genes are TRBV9 and TRBJ2-7; the D gene is possibly TRBD1 (6 bases). Trimming took 3 bases from V and 5 from J, leaving 9 bases between them. The germline CDR1 and CDR2 sequences are SGDLS and YYNGEE. This CDR3 contains 12 residues. DNA for the CDR3: TGTGCCAGCAGCGGGACAGAGAACGAGCAGTACTTC. This gives the protein CASSGTENEQYF.

This chain connects TRBV7-9 to TRBJ1-2, with D unclear. The germline gives CDR1 SEHNR, CDR2 FQNEAQ (reference sequence). V lost 2 bases and J lost 8, with 6 bases in between. The CDR3 consists of 11 residues. Here the CDR3 DNA reads TGTGCCAGCAGCTTAATTGACGGCTACACCTTC. Translated, it gives CASSLIDGYTF.

This clone was counted a single time. The chain uses TRBV28 and TRBJ1-5; 12 nucleotides align to TRBD1. CDR1 MDHEN and CDR2 SYDVKM come from the germline V gene. V shed 5 bases, J shed 5 bases, and the junction held 7 bases outside the gene matches. The CDR3 spans 16 residues. CDR3 sequence reads: CASSRYRDRGHQPQHF. Here the CDR3 DNA reads TGTGCCAGCAGTAGATACCGGGACAGGGGGCATCAGCCCCAGCATTTT.

This chain connects TRBV6-6 to TRBJ2-1, with 11 bases that match TRBD2. The CDR3 runs to 17 residues. Trimming cost V 5 bases and J 9 bases; bases outside gene matches: 15. CDR1 and CDR2 from the germline V gene are MNHNY and SVGAGI (reference sequence). CDR3 sequence reads: CASSQGQGLAAFGEQFF. DNA for the CDR3: TGTGCCAGCAGTCAGGGACAGGGACTAGCGGCCTTCGGTGAGCAGTTCTTC.

J is TRBJ2-3 and V is TRBV6-2 or TRBV6-3; either TRBD1 or TRBD2 may supply D (5 bases each). The germline V and J ends were trimmed by 2 bases and 6 bases, with 18 bases remaining between them. CDR1 and CDR2 (germline): MNHEY, SVGEGT. This CDR3 region has 16 residues. The DNA of the CDR3 is TGTGCCAGCAGTTACACCCTCGGGGCGAGTGGGGATACGCAGTATTTT. Protein sequence: CASSYTLGASGDTQYF.

The J gene is TRBJ1-1, the V gene TRBV18, with D unclear. Germline CDR1 and CDR2: KGHSH and LQKENI. This CDR3 contains 15 residues. Deletions cut 4 bases from V and 1 base from J, with 13 bases between. CDR3 sequence reads: CASSLSSGRNTEAFF. CDR3 nucleotides: TGTGCCAGCTCACTCTCCTCGGGGAGGAACACTGAAGCTTTCTTT. The whole variable domain, filled in from reference TRBV18 and TRBJ1-1, reads NAGVMQNPRHLVRRRGQEARLRCSPMKGHSHVYWYRQLPEEGLKFMVYLQKENIIDESGMPKERFSAEFPKEGPSILRIQQVVRGDSAAYFCASSLSSGRNTEAFFGQGTRLTVV.

The chain employs TRBV5-1 and TRBJ2-1; tentatively, D is TRBD1 (6 bases). This CDR3 is 15 amino acids long. The V gene lost 3 bases and the J gene lost 5 bases, with 15 bases spanning the gap. The germline CDR1 and CDR2 sequences are SGHRS and YFSETQ. The CDR3 DNA reads as TGCGCCAGCAGCTCTGGGGACAACCTTAACAATGAGCAGTTCTTC. Amino acids: CASSSGDNLNNEQFF.

The V and J genes are TRBV14 and TRBJ2-7, with 8 bases lining up with TRBD1. Germline values: CDR1 SGHDN, CDR2 FVKESK. The CDR3 runs 15 residues. V was clipped by 1 base and J by 4 bases; unmatched bases: 6. CDR3 amino acids: CASSQARDRRYEQYF. CDR3 coding DNA: TGTGCCAGCAGCCAAGCCCGGGACAGGAGATACGAGCAGTACTTC.

The V and J genes are TRBV7-9 and TRBJ2-7; 10 nucleotides match TRBD2. Unmatched junction bases numbered 5, after V lost 5 bases and J lost 1 base. CDR3 length: 15 amino acids. Germline CDR1 is SEHNR and CDR2 is FQNEAQ (reference sequence). CDR3 sequence: CASSLLTSGSYEQYF. As DNA, the CDR3 is TGTGCCAGCAGCCTACTGACTAGCGGGTCCTACGAGCAGTACTTC.

This chain connects TRBV7-2 to TRBJ1-5, with D possibly matching TRBD1 (6 bases). Germline CDR1 and CDR2: SGHTA and FQGNSA. V was trimmed by 5 bases and J by 3 bases, leaving 11 bases between them. This CDR3 spans 14 amino acids. The CDR3 reads CASSPQGHNQPQHF. DNA of the CDR3: TGTGCCAGCAGCCCCCAGGGACACAATCAGCCCCAGCATTTT.